Following are 30 T cell receptor beta chains from one sample sequenced in a study of T cell responses to AZD1222 COVID-19 vaccine. The table came from immunoSEQ multiplex PCR; TCRdb's copy has only in-frame clones and leaves some out. The sample lists around 150,000 clones, 84% occurring once. Sample: peripheral blood, taken on day 0 of AZD1222 vaccination. The receptor set was obtained from an adult in good health.

This chain joins TRBV3-1 (or the pseudogene TRBV3-2) and TRBJ2-3, with D possibly matching TRBD2 (6 bases). This CDR3 has 15 residues. Looked up from germline, CDR1 is LGHDT and CDR2 is YNNKEL (reference sequence). Trimming removed 1 base at V and 3 bases at J, with 11 bases between. CDR3 in DNA: TGTGCCAGCAGCCAAGGGAGGGCGGGAACAGATACGCAGTATTTT. This gives the protein CASSQGRAGTDTQYF.

This chain joins TRBV15 and TRBJ1-3; D gene ambiguous. The V gene's germline CDR1 is LNHNV and CDR2 YYDKDF (reference sequence). V lost 0 bases and J lost 4, with 1 base in between. The CDR3 has 12 residues. The CDR3 nucleotides read TGTGCCACCAGCAGAGAGGGAAACACCATATATTTT. Encoded protein: CATSREGNTIYF.

The genes are TRBV16 and TRBJ1-4; D may be TRBD1 (6 bases). The CDR3 extends over 15 amino acids. Germline V gene sequence: CDR1 KGHSY, CDR2 FQNENV. Trimming left V 2 bases short and J 5 bases short, with 12 bases between. The CDR3 nucleotides read TGTGCCAGCAGCCAAAGGAAACAGGGAAATGAAAAACTGTTTTTT. It is translated as CASSQRKQGNEKLFF.

The CDR3 DNA follows: TGTGCCAGCAGTGCCGAGGCAACTAATGAAAAACTGTTTTTT. Its translation is CASSAEATNEKLFF. The genes are TRBV2 and TRBJ1-4; D gene unclear. V dropped 4 bases and J dropped 0 bases, with 6 bases sitting between them. In germline, CDR1 is SNHLY, CDR2 FYNNEI. The CDR3 length is 14 residues.

The chain couples TRBV5-1 to TRBJ2-5, with D unresolved. V was pared by 2 bases and J by 3 bases, with 11 bases between. Germline lookup yields CDR1 SGHRS and CDR2 YFSETQ. The CDR3 is 14 residues long. Here the CDR3 reads CASSFTEPKETQYF. CDR3 DNA: TGCGCCAGCAGCTTTACGGAACCTAAAGAGACCCAGTACTTC.

The chain recombines TRBV5-1 with TRBJ1-6, with D tentatively TRBD1 (5 bases). CDR1 and CDR2 (germline): SGHRS, YFSETQ. The length of the CDR3 is 15 residues. V was trimmed by 5 bases and J by 5 bases, leaving 14 bases between them. CDR3 bases: TGCGCCAGCAGTCCATTAGACAGCAATAATTCACCCCTCCACTTT. Protein: CASSPLDSNNSPLHF.

The chain recombines TRBV6-6 with TRBJ2-7; 8 bases fit TRBD2. Germline CDR1 MNHNY, CDR2 SVGAGI (reference sequence). This CDR3 is built from 21 residues. V gave up 6 bases and J gave up 2 bases; unmatched junction bases: 27. Written as DNA, the CDR3 is TGTGCCAGCAGCGGAGGCGGGGGGAATGGGCTGGGCCTCTCGGTGCCCTACGAGCAGTACTTC. It specifies CASSGGGGNGLGLSVPYEQYF.

V usage is TRBV9 and J usage is TRBJ2-3; no clear D gene. The ends were cut back, 3 bases at V and 0 bases at J, with 5 bases in the middle. The CDR3 spans 13 residues. The germline CDR1 and CDR2 sequences are SGDLS and YYNGEE. CDR3 in DNA: TGTGCCAGCAGCGGTCAGAGCACAGATACGCAGTATTTT. This gives the protein CASSGQSTDTQYF.

The chain employs TRBV5-1 and TRBJ1-3, with D maybe TRBD1 (5 bases). V was trimmed by 4 bases and J by 4 bases, leaving 24 bases between them. Germline V CDR1 and CDR2: SGHRS, YFSETQ. The CDR3 runs 18 residues. This CDR3 is CASSRQPSQRGMGNTIYF. The CDR3 DNA reads TGCGCCAGCAGCCGACAGCCGAGCCAACGGGGGATGGGAAACACCATATATTTT.

This rearrangement joins TRBV6-6 to TRBJ1-2; D remains ambiguous. CDR3 length: 13 amino acids. V dropped 5 bases and J dropped 2 bases, with 9 bases sitting between them. Germline assignment: CDR1 MNHNY and CDR2 SVGAGI (reference sequence). The DNA of the CDR3 is TGTGCCAGCAGTACCCGGGCGAACTATGGCTACACCTTC. Residues: CASSTRANYGYTF.

A single count supports this clone. This sequence joins TRBV6-1 and TRBJ2-2, with TRBD1 identical over 8 bases. The V gene end was trimmed by 4 bases and the J gene end by 0 bases; junction bases not matched to a gene: 4. Germline CDR1 reads MNHNS; CDR2 reads SASEGT. The CDR3 sequence is 16 residues long. The DNA for the CDR3 is TGTGCCAGCAGTGGGACAGGGATAGCGAACACCGGGGAGCTGTTTTTT. The encoded protein is CASSGTGIANTGELFF.

The CDR3 DNA reads TGTGCCAGCAGCGTAGGCCCCTCTGGAGCGGGGGGGCGGTATGGTGAGCAGTTCTTC. Translated, it gives CASSVGPSGAGGRYGEQFF. The V call is TRBV9, the J call TRBJ2-1; 10 positions agree with TRBD2. CDR3 length: 19 residues. J gave up 9 bases and V 0 bases, and 18 bases lay outside the gene matches. The V gene's germline CDR1 is SGDLS and CDR2 YYNGEE.

The V call is TRBV12-3 or TRBV12-4, the J call TRBJ2-2; no reliable D call. The V and J ends lost 5 bases and 6 bases respectively, with 10 bases between them. The CDR3 extends over 13 amino acids. As DNA, the CDR3 is TGTGCCAGCAGTCCTGCAAGGCCCGGGGAGCTGTTTTTT. It codes for CASSPARPGELFF.

V gene TRBV7-8 combines with J gene TRBJ1-4; D unclear. The CDR3 extends over 15 amino acids. Deletions cut 1 base from V and 8 bases from J, with 14 bases between. Germline CDR1 is SGHVS and CDR2 is FQNEAQ. CDR3 nucleotide sequence: TGTGCCAGCAGCTTAGGCGGAGGTGGTGTGGAAAAACTGTTTTTT. Protein: CASSLGGGGVEKLFF.

V gene TRBV7-9 combines with J gene TRBJ1-2; 8 bases match TRBD1. The J segment lost 2 bases and the V segment lost 3 bases, leaving 5 bases of the junction unmatched. Germline CDR1 is SEHNR and CDR2 is FQNEAQ (reference sequence). The CDR3 consists of 15 residues. The CDR3 region is CASSFQGQENYGYTF. CDR3 nucleotides: TGTGCCAGCAGCTTTCAGGGACAGGAGAACTATGGCTACACCTTC.

The V gene is TRBV15, the J gene TRBJ1-1; TRBD1 is a possible D gene (6 bases). The CDR3 is 20 residues long. Germline V gene lookup returns CDR1 LNHNV and CDR2 YYDKDF (reference sequence). Trimming removed 1 base from V and 1 base from J, with 25 bases in between. The CDR3 region has the DNA TGTGCCACCAGCAGAGGTGGTTCGGTTTGGCAGGGGCCTTCGAACACTGAAGCTTTCTTT. Translating it yields CATSRGGSVWQGPSNTEAFF.

This chain uses TRBV19 with TRBJ1-5, with 8 positions matching TRBD1. CDR1 is LNHDA and CDR2 is SQIVND in the germline V gene (reference sequence). V shed 5 bases and J 6 bases; nucleotides not matched to a gene: 9. The CDR3 has 15 residues. The CDR3 sequence: CASSGGQGEAQPQHF. CDR3 DNA sequence: TGTGCCAGTAGTGGAGGACAGGGAGAAGCTCAGCCCCAGCATTTT.

CDR3 in DNA: TGTGCCAGCAGTTTAAGGGCGGGGACGGAAGAGACCCAGTACTTC. This gives the protein CASSLRAGTEETQYF. The chain employs TRBV28 and TRBJ2-5, with D possibly matching TRBD2 (6 bases). V was shortened by 2 bases and J by 3 bases, with 13 bases between the two germline ends. The CDR3 loop spans 15 amino acids. CDR1 MDHEN and CDR2 SYDVKM come from the germline V gene.

This clone was found a few times. V and J are TRBV6-4 and TRBJ1-1; D not resolved. Looked up from germline, CDR1 is MRHNA and CDR2 is SNTAGT. V gave up 0 bases and J gave up 2 bases, with 4 bases separating them. The CDR3 length is 13 residues. This chain's CDR3 is CASSDSDNTEAFF. The CDR3 region has the DNA TGTGCCAGCAGTGACTCGGACAACACTGAAGCTTTCTTT.

The rearrangement links TRBV10-3 to TRBJ2-2; no clear D. Germline lookup yields CDR1 ENHRY and CDR2 SYGVKD. V was shortened by 6 bases and J by 5 bases, with 4 bases between the two germline ends. The CDR3 is 11 amino acids. The CDR3 DNA sequence: TGTGCCATCAGAGGGACCGGGGAGCTGTTTTTT. Amino acid sequence: CAIRGTGELFF.

Here the CDR3 DNA reads TGTGCCAGCAGCTTAGCTGCGGGGACGGGGTACGAGCAGTACTTC. Residues: CASSLAAGTGYEQYF. The chain recombines TRBV11-2 with TRBJ2-7; a weak D match, TRBD2 (6 bases). The ends were cut back, 1 base at V and 4 bases at J, with 14 bases in the middle. The CDR3 sequence is 15 residues long. Germline CDR1 reads SGHAT; CDR2 reads FQNNGV.

The sample holds one count of this clone. The chain uses TRBV2 and TRBJ2-5, with 8 bases fitting TRBD1. V dropped 4 bases and J dropped 4; count of bases not matched to a gene: 8. This CDR3 spans 15 amino acids. The germline gives CDR1 SNHLY, CDR2 FYNNEI. The CDR3 DNA reads as TGTGCCAGCAGTGCCGGACAGGGTTTTAGAGAGACCCAGTACTTC. Its protein product is CASSAGQGFRETQYF.

The gene calls are TRBV28 and TRBJ1-6, with D uncertain. Trimming took 7 bases from V and 12 from J, leaving 13 bases between them. This CDR3 is built from 12 residues. CDR1 and CDR2 from the germline V gene are MDHEN and SYDVKM. The CDR3 spells CASKMGILPLHF. The CDR3 DNA reads as TGTGCCAGCAAGATGGGAATACTACCCCTCCACTTT.

This sequence joins TRBV11-2 and TRBJ2-1, with 8 bases identical to TRBD2. Germline CDR1 and CDR2: SGHAT and FQNNGV. The CDR3 length is 14 residues. The junction had 8 bases not matched to a gene; V was cut back by 4 bases and J by 9 bases. The CDR3 DNA is TGTGCCAGCAGCTCGGTGACTAGCGTGGTTGAGCAGTTCTTC. Translation: CASSSVTSVVEQFF.

The chain couples TRBV5-4 to TRBJ2-5, with D perhaps being TRBD1 or TRBD2 (5 bases each). Germline V gene sequence: CDR1 SGHNT, CDR2 YYREEE (reference sequence). With 4 bases removed from V and 2 bases from J, the gap between germline ends came to 9 bases. The CDR3 extends over 13 amino acids. CDR3 nucleotide sequence: TGTGCCAGCAGCGGGGGAGTTCAAGAGACCCAGTACTTC. Encoded protein: CASSGGVQETQYF. Full variable domain (outside the CDR3, taken from reference TRBV5-4 and TRBJ2-5): ETGVTQSPTHLIKTRGQQVTLRCSSQSGHNTVSWYQQALGQGPQFIFQYYREEENGRGNFPPRFSGLQFPNYSSELNVNALELDDSALYLCASSGGVQETQYFGPGTRLLVL.

The chain recombines TRBV5-1 with TRBJ2-3, with TRBD2 matching 10 bases. The CDR3 sequence is 16 residues long. In germline, CDR1 is SGHRS, CDR2 YFSETQ. V was clipped by 1 base and J by 4 bases; unmatched bases: 6. CDR3 nucleotide sequence: TGCGCCAGCAGCTTGAGAGCGGGGGGGCAATCAGATACGCAGTATTTT. Translation: CASSLRAGGQSDTQYF.

J is TRBJ2-3 and V is TRBV19, with 7 bases identical to TRBD2. This CDR3 is 15 amino acids long. V was pared by 7 bases and J by 2 bases, with 9 bases of the junction left unmatched. Germline CDR1 is LNHDA and CDR2 is SQIVND (reference sequence). This CDR3 is CASTNLAEPTDTQYF. DNA of the CDR3: TGTGCCAGTACCAATCTAGCGGAGCCCACAGATACGCAGTATTTT.

This sequence joins TRBV14 and TRBJ2-7; tentative D call: TRBD2 (5 bases). Trimming left V 4 bases short and J 4 bases short, with 17 bases between. The CDR3 has 15 residues. CDR1 and CDR2 (germline): SGHDN, FVKESK. The CDR3 protein is CASSLRTQPNYEQYF. The DNA of the CDR3 is TGTGCCAGCAGCCTTAGGACTCAACCGAATTACGAGCAGTACTTC. Combining the CDR3 with reference TRBV14 and TRBJ2-7 gives the whole variable domain EAGVTQFPSHSVIEKGQTVTLRCDPISGHDNLYWYRRVMGKEIKFLLHFVKESKQDESGMPNNRFLAERTGGTYSTLKVQPAELEDSGVYFCASSLRTQPNYEQYFGPGTRLTVT.

The chain is built from TRBV18 and TRBJ2-3; 7 nucleotides line up with TRBD1. The V and J ends lost 3 bases and 4 bases, in that order; junction bases with no gene match: 4. From germline, CDR1 is KGHSH and CDR2 LQKENI. The CDR3 has 14 residues. The CDR3 DNA reads as TGTGCCAGCTCACCCGGGACAGTCGCAGATACGCAGTATTTT. This gives the protein CASSPGTVADTQYF.

The CDR3 is CATSDLNLPGQGVANTGELFF. The CDR3 nucleotides are TGTGCCACCAGTGACCTAAATTTGCCGGGACAGGGGGTGGCGAACACCGGGGAGCTGTTTTTT. V and J are TRBV24-1 and TRBJ2-2, with 11 nucleotides matching TRBD1. Losses at the gene ends were 4 bases for V and 0 bases for J; bases not matched to a gene: 15. Germline V gene sequence: CDR1 KGHDR, CDR2 SFDVKD. This CDR3 has 21 amino acids.